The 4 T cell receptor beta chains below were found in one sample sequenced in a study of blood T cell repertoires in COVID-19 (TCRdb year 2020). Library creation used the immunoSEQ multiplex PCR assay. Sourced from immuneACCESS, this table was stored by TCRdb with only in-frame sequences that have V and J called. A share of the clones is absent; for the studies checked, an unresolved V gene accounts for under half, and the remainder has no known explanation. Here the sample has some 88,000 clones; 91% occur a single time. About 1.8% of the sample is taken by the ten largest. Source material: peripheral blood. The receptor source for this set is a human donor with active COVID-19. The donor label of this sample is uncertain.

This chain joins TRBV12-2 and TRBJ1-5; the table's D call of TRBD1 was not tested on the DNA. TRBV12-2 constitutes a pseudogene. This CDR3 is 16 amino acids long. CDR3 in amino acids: CASRKTGGEDRQPQHF. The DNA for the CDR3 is TGTGCAAGTCGGAAAACAGGGGGAGAGGATCGTCAGCCCCAGCATTTT.

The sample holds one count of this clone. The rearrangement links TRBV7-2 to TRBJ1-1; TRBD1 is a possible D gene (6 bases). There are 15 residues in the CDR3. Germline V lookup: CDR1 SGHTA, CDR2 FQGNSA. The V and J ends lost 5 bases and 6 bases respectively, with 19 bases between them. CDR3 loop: CASSRDIRTGAEAFF. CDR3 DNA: TGTGCCAGCAGCCGGGACATAAGAACAGGCGCTGAAGCTTTCTTT.

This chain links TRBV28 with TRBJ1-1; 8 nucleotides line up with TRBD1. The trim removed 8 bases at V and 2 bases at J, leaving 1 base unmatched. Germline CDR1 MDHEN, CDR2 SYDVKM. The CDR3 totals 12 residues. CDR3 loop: CASQGANTEAFF. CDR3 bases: TGTGCCAGCCAGGGGGCCAACACTGAAGCTTTCTTT.

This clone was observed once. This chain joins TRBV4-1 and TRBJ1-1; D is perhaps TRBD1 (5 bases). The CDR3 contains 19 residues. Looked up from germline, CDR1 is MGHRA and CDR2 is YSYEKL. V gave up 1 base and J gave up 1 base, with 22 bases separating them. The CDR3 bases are TGCGCCAGCAGCCAAGCTTCAAGACACTCGGCGGGGGAGAACACTGAAGCTTTCTTT. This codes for CASSQASRHSAGENTEAFF.